The present entry profiles one T cell receptor (beta chain) with its context. Its antigen is currently unknown. The PCR made use of 60 Vbeta and 13 Jbeta primers. Assay used: immunoSEQ multiplex PCR; TCRdb lists only in-frame clones, some missing. This repertoire includes roughly 71,000 clones. The data were obtained in a study of cytomegalovirus exposure and HLA in healthy donors. Overall study findings and caveats: In a later analysis, TCR beta V- and J-gene trimming showed a link to a missense DCLRE1C variant. In vitro data verified a few CMV-associated chains as specific for CMV antigens. Certain indistinguishable V segments, among them TRBV6-2 and TRBV6-3, were excluded.

Germline CDR1 is SGHRS and CDR2 is YFSETQ. The ends were cut back, 1 base at V and 7 bases at J, with 8 bases in the middle. CDR3 size: 13 residues. Material for sequencing was PBMCs. The chain recombines TRBV5-1 with TRBJ1-4; D is ambiguous. The clonotype comes from a woman in her thirties or forties in good health and CMV-seropositive. The CDR3 reads CASSLTSGEKLFF. In DNA form, the CDR3 reads TGCGCCAGCAGCTTGACTTCGGGTGAAAAACTGTTTTTT.